This passage covers 16 T cell receptor beta chains from one sample sequenced in a study of blood T cells in healthy people across ages (dated by TCRdb to the mid-2010s). The library came from 5' RACE. The sequencer listed for this sample is Illumina HiSeq 2500. The second PCR ran for about 7 to 11 cycles and used a J-beta primer mix along with a sample-barcoded 5' primer. TCRdb reran the public reads through fastp at Q25 and MiXCR, keeping productive beta chains. Rows matching on CDR3 protein sequence are summarized as one entry with the most common DNA and genes. In all, the sample holds 1.5 million to 2 million distinct CDR3 sequences, and 25% to 30% of those were seen once. The ten most abundant clones make up over 7% of the sample. Material for sequencing was blood. Receptor source: a woman aged 25-40 years in good health.

This sequence joins TRBV7-2 and TRBJ1-2; D might be TRBD1 (6 bases). CDR3 size: 16 residues. The germline gives CDR1 SGHTA, CDR2 FQGNSA. Trimming pared 5 bases from V and 4 bases from J, leaving 20 bases between. CDR3 region: CASSPEPGAYVYGYTF. CDR3 bases: TGTGCCAGCAGCCCCGAACCGGGGGCGTACGTCTATGGCTACACCTTC.

This clonotype has more than one count but fewer than ten. The V call is TRBV5-1, the J call TRBJ2-2; TRBD1 matches 11 bases. The germline gives CDR1 SGHRS, CDR2 YFSETQ. The CDR3 totals 16 residues. J gave up 4 bases and V 4 bases, and 6 bases lay outside the gene matches. As DNA, the CDR3 is TGCGCCAGCAGCACCTTGGGGACAGGGGGCACCGGGGAGCTGTTTTTT. This gives the protein CASSTLGTGGTGELFF.

This clonotype was counted a few times. The CDR3 coding sequence is TGTGCCAGCGTCACAGGGAGATGGAATGAGCAGTTCTTC. It is translated as CASVTGRWNEQFF. J is TRBJ2-1 and V is TRBV28; maybe TRBD1 (6 bases). This CDR3 has 13 residues. The germline gives CDR1 MDHEN, CDR2 SYDVKM. Trimming left V 8 bases short and J 7 bases short, with 15 bases between. The full variable domain, in which reference TRBV28 and TRBJ2-1 provide the parts outside the CDR3, is DVKVTQSSRYLVKRTGEKVFLECVQDMDHENMFWYRQDPGLGLRLIYFSYDVKMKEKGDIPEGYSVSREKKERFSLILESASTNQTSMYLCASVTGRWNEQFFGPGTRLTVL.

The table lists this clonotype with a few counts. The chain links TRBV7-9 to TRBJ2-1, with D perhaps TRBD2 (7 bases). The CDR3 is made up of 13 amino acids. Trimming removed 5 bases from V and 15 bases from J, with 20 bases in between. Germline V gene lookup returns CDR1 SEHNR and CDR2 FQNEAQ (reference sequence). CDR3 coding DNA: TGTGCCAGCAGCCCGCGGGGCGGGGGCTCCACGTTCTTC. Protein: CASSPRGGGSTFF.

This clonotype turned up a few times. This sequence joins TRBV4-1 and TRBJ2-1, with D unclear. The germline V gene has CDR1 MGHRA and CDR2 YSYEKL. The CDR3 totals 14 residues. V was cut by 4 bases and J by 4 bases, with 11 bases left in between. The chain's CDR3 is CASSPIGWYNEQFF. The CDR3 nucleotides read TGCGCCAGCAGCCCCATAGGATGGTACAATGAGCAGTTCTTC.

A few counts support this clonotype. This rearrangement joins TRBV10-2 to TRBJ1-4, with D hard to call. V was clipped by 2 bases and J by 8 bases, with 15 bases between them. Germline values: CDR1 WSHSY, CDR2 SAAADI. This CDR3 region has 15 residues. CDR3 nucleotide sequence: TGCGCCAGCAGTGAGCGTGCGATCCGGGCAGAAAAACTGTTTTTT. Amino acids: CASSERAIRAEKLFF.

This clonotype has a count of ten or more. The genes are TRBV7-9 and TRBJ2-5; no clear D. The CDR3 has 11 residues. Germline-derived CDR1 and CDR2 are SEHNR and FQNEAQ (reference sequence). The V end was cut by 10 bases, the J end by 1 base, with 7 bases between. CDR3 DNA: TGTGCCACTGGCTTCCAAGAGACCCAGTACTTC. As protein: CATGFQETQYF.

CDR3 DNA: TGTACCAGCAGCTCTCCCGGGACACGGAACACTGAAGCTTTCTTT. Translated: CTSSSPGTRNTEAFF. The chain is built from TRBV7-2 and TRBJ1-1; D is possibly TRBD1 (6 bases). Germline V gene data show CDR1 as SGHTA and CDR2 as FQGNSA. The CDR3 contains 15 residues. The V and J ends lost 4 bases and 1 base respectively, with 13 bases between them. The full variable domain, rest sourced from reference TRBV7-2 and TRBJ1-1, is GAGVSQSPSNKVTEKGKDVELRCDPISGHTALYWYRQSLGQGLEFLIYFQGNSAPDKSGLPSDRFSAERTGGSVSTLTIQRTQQEDSAVYLCTSSSPGTRNTEAFFGQGTRLTVV.

This chain links TRBV7-2 with TRBJ2-7, with 10 positions matching TRBD2. This CDR3 comprises 15 residues. Germline V gene lookup returns CDR1 SGHTA and CDR2 FQGNSA. V was clipped by 5 bases and J by 2 bases; unmatched bases: 6. DNA for the CDR3: TGTGCCAGCAGCGCTAGCGGGAGTGGCGCCTACGAGCAGTACTTC. This sequence encodes CASSASGSGAYEQYF.

The rearrangement joins TRBV20-1 to TRBJ2-2; 8 bases map to TRBD2. Germline values: CDR1 DFQATT, CDR2 SNEGSKA (reference sequence). The CDR3 length is 13 residues. J gave up 6 bases and V 3 bases, and 3 bases lay outside the gene matches. CDR3 sequence: CSARGTRAGELFF. Here the CDR3 DNA reads TGCAGTGCTAGGGGGACTAGAGCCGGGGAGCTGTTTTTT.

There are many counts of this clonotype. The chain uses TRBV12-3 or TRBV12-4 and TRBJ2-5; 12 bases agree with TRBD1. This CDR3 has 13 amino acids. The V gene end was trimmed by 6 bases and the J gene end by 7 bases; junction bases not matched to a gene: 3. The CDR3 sequence is CASSTGQGATQYF. The CDR3 DNA follows: TGTGCCAGCAGCACGGGACAGGGGGCGACCCAGTACTTC.

The DNA of the CDR3 is TGTGCCAGCAGCTTGAGGCCGGAGGACTATAGCAATCAGCCCCAGCATTTT. It codes for CASSLRPEDYSNQPQHF. V is TRBV7-2 and J is TRBJ1-5, with D unclear. Trimming cost V 3 bases and J 0 bases, with 15 bases left between them. This CDR3 is 17 amino acids long. Germline CDR1 and CDR2: SGHTA and FQGNSA.

This clonotype was observed once. V gene TRBV18 combines with J gene TRBJ2-3; 8 bases align to TRBD2. The germline V gene encodes CDR1 KGHSH and CDR2 LQKENI. With V trimmed by 7 bases and J by 2 bases, 2 bases remained unmatched. The CDR3 has 13 amino acids. In DNA form, the CDR3 reads TGTGCCAGCTGTAGCGGGGACACAGATACGCAGTATTTT. It translates to CASCSGDTDTQYF.

This clonotype was found a few times. CDR3 sequence: CASSQAGQGTLDEQFF. CDR3 in DNA: TGCGCCAGCAGCCAAGCAGGACAGGGGACTTTGGATGAGCAGTTCTTC. The rearrangement links TRBV4-3 to TRBJ2-1; TRBD1 aligns across 9 bases. V shed 1 base, J shed 8 bases, and the junction held 9 bases outside the gene matches. The CDR3 has 16 amino acids. The germline CDR1 and CDR2 sequences are LGHNA and YSLEER.

This clonotype was picked up a small number of times. The gene calls are TRBV3-1 and TRBJ2-5; 7 positions match TRBD2. Germline CDR1 reads LGHDT; CDR2 reads YNNKEL (reference sequence). V shed 4 bases, J shed 5 bases, and the junction held 13 bases outside the gene matches. The CDR3 extends over 16 amino acids. CDR3 loop: CASSLERGRGEETQYF. The CDR3 nucleotides read TGTGCCAGCAGCCTCGAGCGGGGTCGGGGGGAGGAGACCCAGTACTTC.

This clonotype was observed many times. The chain joins TRBV10-3 to TRBJ1-1; D is unresolved. The CDR3 length is 13 residues. Trimming shortened V by 6 bases and J by 1 base, and 9 bases separated the two germline ends. CDR1 is ENHRY, CDR2 SYGVKD, per germline. The CDR3 nucleotides read TGTGCCATCAGGGGAGGCTGGAACACTGAAGCTTTCTTT. It encodes CAIRGGWNTEAFF.